Described below is a single T cell receptor (beta chain) sequence and its context. An end of the junction differs from the germline gene, which may be a read error. The data were obtained in a study of CD8+ T cells in alopecia areata. Study information: Severity was scored as percentage of affected scalp area in treated patients.

Investigators isolated RNA and reverse transcribed it into cDNA to act as the sequencing template. The table came from immunoSEQ multiplex PCR; TCRdb's copy has only in-frame clones and leaves some out. The sample holds more than 150,000 clones, 45% to 60% seen once. Treatment meaning: oral pan-JAK inhibitor, 5-10 mg twice daily. This CDR3 contains 15 residues. Germline V lookup: CDR1 SGDLS, CDR2 YYNGEE. Sequences were derived from CD8+ T cells sorted from blood, sampled around week 53, from a patient treated with tofacitinib. The clonotype comes from a human donor with alopecia areata. The chain employs TRBV9 and TRBJ2-5, with D hard to call. The CDR3 protein is CASSDRQNLQETQYF. The CDR3 DNA is TGTGCCAGCAGCGATCGGCAGAACCTCCAAGAAACCCAGTACTTC.